This T cell receptor (beta chain) derives from a study of OX40 agonist ivuxolimab in advanced cancers. Overall study: Intravenous ivuxolimab was administered to patients every 2 weeks at 0.01 to 10 mg/kg. Study results and limitations: Researchers did not establish what antigens the expanded peripheral T cells target.

Autoimmune disease history or systemic immunosuppression meant exclusion. Germline V gives CDR1 MGHRA, CDR2 YSYEKL. The CDR3 sequence is 17 residues long. The assay was immunoSEQ multiplex PCR, and TCRdb's table has in-frame clones only and misses some. Of tens of thousands of clones detected, more than 65% appear once; the ten largest clones hold roughly 4.2%. A note on this clone: Antigen unknown. Relative to the germline gene, one junction end is altered; a read error may explain this.

The receptor was isolated from an adult with an advanced solid tumor such as melanoma, head and neck, liver or kidney cancer. Sequences were derived from CD4+ or CD8+ T cells sorted from blood, sampled in a trial of the OX40 agonist ivuxolimab. The rearrangement uses TRBV4-1 and TRBJ2-3; D perhaps matches TRBD1 (6 bases). CDR3 coding DNA: TGCGCCAGCAGCCAACAGGGGCCATTCCAACCCGGGGATATGCAGTATTTT. Protein sequence: CASSQQGPFQPGDMQYF.